This TCR beta chain appears in the sequencing data of a study of technical replicates of blood from several donors (dated 2017 in TCRdb). The library was prepared using the immunoSEQ multiplex PCR assay. TCRdb stores this immuneACCESS table with in-frame sequences only. Part of the clones is absent; in the studies checked, under half of the shortfall reflects unresolved V genes, and no reason is known for the rest. A total of roughly 15,000 clones appear in this sample, 83% of them only once. The ten largest clonotypes hold roughly 12% of the sample. The CDR3 has 13 amino acids, counting the end cysteine and phenylalanine. Only CDR3 DNA remains: 39 bases, in frame from the first base. Taken from the germline V gene, the CDR1 and CDR2 loops are SGHRS and YFSETQ. V was cut back by 2 bases and J by 0 bases, leaving a gap of 5 bases between them. This clone was counted between two and nine times. Its antigen target is currently unknown. Base qualities are not recorded, but no much larger clone differs from it by a single base.

The V gene is TRBV5-1 and the J gene is TRBJ1-1, with no confident D gene call. Sample: PBMCs. The receptor's source is a human donor in good health. In nucleotide form, the sequence is TGCGCCAGCAGCTTCGGGATGAACACTGAAGCTTTCTTT. The encoded protein is CASSFGMNTEAFF.